One and the same sample provided the 7 T cell receptor beta chains below, sequenced in a study of blood T cells in healthy people across ages. The second PCR ran roughly 6 to 11 cycles with a sample-barcoded 5' primer and J-beta primers. MiXCR, applied by TCRdb to the 5' RACE reads, yields one record per CDR3 protein. The profile shows fewer than 2 million distinct CDR3 sequences, approximately 39% of them singletons. Source material: blood. The receptors here all came from a human donor in good health.

The chain uses TRBV20-1 and TRBJ2-1; 7 positions match TRBD2. The end of the DNA aligns better with TRBJ2-7, so the J call may be wrong. Germline V gives CDR1 DFQATT, CDR2 SNEGSKA (reference sequence). The CDR3 consists of 14 residues. CDR3 nucleotides: TGCAGTGCTATTCCCGGGACTAACGACAATGAGCAGTACTTC. Its translation: CSAIPGTNDNEQYF.

This clonotype appeared a few times. This chain uses TRBV29-1 with TRBJ1-2, with D hard to call. Germline V gives CDR1 SQVTM, CDR2 ANQGSEA. Trimming stripped 4 bases from V and 2 bases from J, with 8 bases between. The CDR3 totals 12 residues. CDR3 coding DNA: TGCAGCGTTGCAAGAGTCAACTATGGCTACACCTTC. As protein: CSVARVNYGYTF. Filled out from reference TRBV29-1 and TRBJ1-2, the complete variable domain reads SAVISQKPSRDICQRGTSLTIQCQVDSQVTMMFWYRQQPGQSLTLIATANQGSEATYESGFVIDKFPISRPNLTFSTLTVSNMSPEDSSIYLCSVARVNYGYTFGSGTRLTVV.

This clonotype has more than one count but fewer than ten. This chain joins TRBV29-1 and TRBJ1-2; the D is unclear. This CDR3 has 12 residues. From germline, CDR1 is SQVTM and CDR2 ANQGSEA. Trimming removed 0 bases from V and 10 bases from J, with 12 bases in between. CDR3: CSVEEWRRPYTF. In DNA form, the CDR3 reads TGCAGCGTTGAAGAATGGCGACGACCCTACACCTTC. The full variable domain, with the rest looked up from reference TRBV29-1 and TRBJ1-2, is SAVISQKPSRDICQRGTSLTIQCQVDSQVTMMFWYRQQPGQSLTLIATANQGSEATYESGFVIDKFPISRPNLTFSTLTVSNMSPEDSSIYLCSVEEWRRPYTFGSGTRLTVV.

CDR3 bases: TGTGCCAGCAGTTCACCAGCGGGAGGTATGGATGAGCAGTTCTTC. Its protein is CASSSPAGGMDEQFF. The gene calls are TRBV28 and TRBJ2-1; TRBD2 agrees at 9 bases. The CDR3 has 15 residues. Germline CDR1 reads MDHEN; CDR2 reads SYDVKM. V lost 4 bases, J lost 8 bases, and 9 bases stayed unmatched.

V usage is TRBV7-9 and J usage is TRBJ2-7; the D is unclear. V shed 7 bases and J shed 6 bases, with 13 bases lying between them. Germline CDR1 and CDR2: SEHNR and FQNEAQ (reference sequence). The CDR3 is made up of 12 amino acids. The CDR3: CASTVPPLEQYF. CDR3 coding DNA: TGTGCCAGCACGGTCCCCCCTCTCGAGCAGTACTTC.

The count of this clonotype is one. The chain recombines TRBV5-5 with TRBJ1-1; tentatively, D is TRBD1 (5 bases). Germline V gives CDR1 SGHKS, CDR2 YYEKEE (reference sequence). The CDR3 totals 14 residues. Trimming cost V 1 base and J 4 bases, with 11 bases left between them. This CDR3 reads CASSLSVGGTEAFF. In DNA form, the CDR3 reads TGTGCCAGCAGCTTGTCTGTGGGGGGCACTGAAGCTTTCTTT.

The chain is built from TRBV6-1 and TRBJ2-5, with 11 nucleotides matching TRBD2. Losses at the gene ends were 3 bases for V and 5 bases for J; bases not matched to a gene: 5. The germline gives CDR1 MNHNS, CDR2 SASEGT. This CDR3 spans 15 amino acids. CDR3 residues: CASSDSSGGSETQYF. CDR3 sequence (DNA): TGTGCCAGCAGTGACTCTAGCGGGGGGTCGGAGACCCAGTACTTC.